The sample holds a few counts of the clone carrying this T cell receptor beta chain. The data stem from a study of early T cells in non-severe SARS-CoV-2 infection. MiXCR, run by TCRdb on the 5' RACE reads, gives a single entry per CDR3 protein. The sample contains 70,000 to 75,000 distinct CDR3 sequences, roughly an eighth of which appear only once. The length of the CDR3 is 13 residues. The V gene's germline CDR1 is SQVTM and CDR2 ANQGSEA. This TCR was recovered from an adult who was a healthcare worker with PCR-confirmed SARS-CoV-2 infection or an uninfected control (not recorded which). The rearrangement uses TRBV29-1 and TRBJ2-3; D is ambiguous. The material sequenced was whole blood. In nucleotides, the CDR3 is TGCAGAGCCGCGTTAGGGTCCACAGATACGCAGTATTTT. Its protein product is CRAALGSTDTQYF.